A single sample is the source of the 8 T cell receptor beta chains below, sequenced in a study of T-cell reconstitution after alpha-beta-depleted transplantation in children. This sample's TCRbeta library carried unique molecular identifier barcodes. One entry per CDR3 protein, called by TCRdb with MiXCR from the PCR reads. The data show under 400,000 distinct CDR3 sequences, 23% seen once. Material: PBMCs, mostly from graft donor cells, obtained 180 days after TCRalphabeta/CD19-depleted stem cell transplant. These receptors were collected from a male patient under 18 who had a stem cell transplant for acute lymphoblastic leukemia, so the T cells may come from the graft donor.

The chain couples TRBV12-3 or TRBV12-4 to TRBJ2-1, with TRBD2 as a possible D gene (6 bases). CDR3 length equals 16 residues. Deletions cut 7 bases from V and 6 bases from J, with 22 bases between. CDR3 in amino acids: CASTPEAGLLFNEQFF. DNA of the CDR3: TGTGCCAGCACCCCGGAGGCGGGACTCCTTTTCAATGAGCAGTTCTTC.

This clonotype was counted between two and nine times. The chain combines TRBV4-1 with TRBJ2-1; TRBD2 matches 7 bases. Germline V CDR1 and CDR2: MGHRA, YSYEKL. The CDR3 length is 15 residues. V dropped 0 bases and J dropped 2; count of bases not matched to a gene: 1. CDR3 sequence reads: CASSQEAGTYNEQFF. CDR3 coding DNA: TGCGCCAGCAGCCAAGAAGCGGGGACCTACAATGAGCAGTTCTTC.

The V gene is TRBV10-3, the J gene TRBJ2-2; unclear D gene. The germline V and J ends were trimmed by 2 bases and 7 bases, with 11 bases remaining between them. CDR3 length: 14 amino acids. Per the germline V gene, CDR1 is ENHRY and CDR2 is SYGVKD. This chain's CDR3 is CAISEQGRLGELFF. Written as DNA, the CDR3 is TGTGCCATCAGTGAGCAAGGGCGGCTCGGGGAGCTGTTTTTT.

The rearrangement links TRBV20-1 to TRBJ1-6, with 8 bases lining up with TRBD1. With V trimmed by 3 bases and J by 7 bases, 5 bases remained unmatched. Germline CDR1 reads DFQATT; CDR2 reads SNEGSKA (reference sequence). The CDR3 is made up of 14 amino acids. This chain's CDR3 is CSASRTGWNSPLHF. CDR3 DNA: TGCAGTGCTAGCCGGACAGGGTGGAATTCACCCCTCCACTTT.

The chain uses TRBV27 and TRBJ2-2; no definite D call. The CDR3 extends over 13 amino acids. Trimming removed 7 bases from V and 5 bases from J, with 11 bases in between. The germline V gene encodes CDR1 MNHEY and CDR2 SMNVEV (reference sequence). CDR3 sequence (DNA): TGTGCCAGCAAAACGTACCAGACCGGGGAGCTGTTTTTT. This encodes CASKTYQTGELFF.

This clonotype turned up a few times. V gene TRBV28 combines with J gene TRBJ2-3; the D is unclear. Germline CDR1 reads MDHEN; CDR2 reads SYDVKM. V lost 7 bases, J lost 7 bases, and 24 bases lay in between. This CDR3 region has 16 residues. This chain's CDR3 is CASNPRQYRTKNTQYF. DNA of the CDR3: TGTGCCAGCAATCCTAGGCAGTACCGGACCAAGAATACGCAGTATTTT.

The gene calls are TRBV3-1 and TRBJ2-1; 7 bases map to TRBD2. This CDR3 comprises 16 residues. V was pared by 2 bases and J by 8 bases, with 12 bases of the junction left unmatched. The germline V gene encodes CDR1 LGHDT and CDR2 YNNKEL (reference sequence). The DNA of the CDR3 is TGTGCCAGCAGCCAATACCGGGACTTGGGAGGGGATGAGCAGTTCTTC. Translated, it gives CASSQYRDLGGDEQFF.

Only one count was recorded for this clonotype. V gene TRBV19 combines with J gene TRBJ1-5; 7 bases fit TRBD1. J was trimmed by 7 bases and V by 4 bases; bases with no gene match: 10. CDR1 is LNHDA, CDR2 SQIVND, per germline (reference sequence). The CDR3 extends over 15 amino acids. The CDR3 region has the DNA TGTGCCAGTAGTACCACCGGGACAGTAGGACAGCCCCAGCATTTT. It yields the protein CASSTTGTVGQPQHF. The entire variable domain, with the rest obtained from reference TRBV19 and TRBJ1-5, is as follows: DGGITQSPKYLFRKEGQNVTLSCEQNLNHDAMYWYRQDPGQGLRLIYYSQIVNDFQKGDIAEGYSVSREKKESFPLTVTSAQKNPTAFYLCASSTTGTVGQPQHFGDGTRLSIL.